This TCR beta chain comes out of a study of blood T cell repertoires in COVID-19. Turning to the study itself: COVID-19 samples collected from the United States, Italy and Spain covered acute and convalescent phases.

The table came from immunoSEQ multiplex PCR; TCRdb's copy has only in-frame clones and leaves some out. The sample shows around 200,000 clones, 88% of them seen only once. This sequence was found in a man younger than 30 with active or convalescent COVID-19. Source material: peripheral blood.

CDR3 sequence reads: CASSHLPGQGAGEQYF. The CDR3 nucleotides are TGCGCCAGCAGCCACCTTCCGGGACAGGGGGCTGGGGAGCAGTACTTC. The chain uses TRBV4-3 and TRBJ2-7; TRBD1 matches 12 bases. The ends lost 3 bases at V and 7 bases at J; junction bases unmatched: 10. Looked up from germline, CDR1 is LGHNA and CDR2 is YSLEER. The CDR3 loop spans 16 amino acids.